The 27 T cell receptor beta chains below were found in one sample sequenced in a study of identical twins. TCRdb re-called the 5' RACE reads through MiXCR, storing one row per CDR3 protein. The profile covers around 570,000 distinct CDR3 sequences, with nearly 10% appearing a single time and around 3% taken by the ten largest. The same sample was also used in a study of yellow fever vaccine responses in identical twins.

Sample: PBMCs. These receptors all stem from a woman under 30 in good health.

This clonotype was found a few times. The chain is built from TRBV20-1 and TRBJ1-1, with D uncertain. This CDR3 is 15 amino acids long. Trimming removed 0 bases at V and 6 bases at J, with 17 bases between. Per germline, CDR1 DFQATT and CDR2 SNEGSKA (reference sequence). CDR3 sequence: CSARDQWQVGPEAFF. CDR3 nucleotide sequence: TGCAGTGCTAGAGATCAATGGCAGGTTGGACCTGAAGCTTTCTTT.

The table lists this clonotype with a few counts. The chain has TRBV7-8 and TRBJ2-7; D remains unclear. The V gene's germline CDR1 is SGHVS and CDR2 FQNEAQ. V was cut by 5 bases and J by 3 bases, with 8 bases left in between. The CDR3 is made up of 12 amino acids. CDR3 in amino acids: CASSTDGYEQYF. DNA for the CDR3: TGTGCCAGCAGCACCGACGGCTACGAGCAGTACTTC.

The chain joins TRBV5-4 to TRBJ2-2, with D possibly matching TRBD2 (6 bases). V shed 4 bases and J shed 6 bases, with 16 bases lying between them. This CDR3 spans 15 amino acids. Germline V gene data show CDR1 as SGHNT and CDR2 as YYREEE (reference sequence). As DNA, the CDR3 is TGTGCCAGCAGCACCGGCGGAGGGAATCCCGGGGAGCTGTTTTTT. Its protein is CASSTGGGNPGELFF.

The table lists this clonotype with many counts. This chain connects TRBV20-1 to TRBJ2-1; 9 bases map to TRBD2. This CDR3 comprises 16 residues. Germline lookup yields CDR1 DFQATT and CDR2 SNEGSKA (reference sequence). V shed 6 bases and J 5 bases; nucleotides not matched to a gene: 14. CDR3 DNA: TGCAGTGCCGCGACTAGCGGACTAGGAATCGACAATGAGCAGTTCTTC. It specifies CSAATSGLGIDNEQFF.

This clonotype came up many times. The CDR3 DNA follows: TGTGCCAGCAGTTCGTATTTGTCGACTACGGTGGGGCAGTACTTC. As protein: CASSSYLSTTVGQYF. The chain has TRBV12-3 or TRBV12-4 and TRBJ2-7, with D tentatively TRBD2 (5 bases). Trimming stripped 4 bases from V and 9 bases from J, with 22 bases between. CDR3 size: 15 residues.

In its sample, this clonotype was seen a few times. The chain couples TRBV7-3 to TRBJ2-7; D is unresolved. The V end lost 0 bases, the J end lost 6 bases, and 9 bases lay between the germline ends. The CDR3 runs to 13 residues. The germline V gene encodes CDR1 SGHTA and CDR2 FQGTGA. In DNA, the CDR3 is TGTGCCAGCAGCTTAACGGTGGCAACCGAGCAGTACTTC. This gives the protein CASSLTVATEQYF.

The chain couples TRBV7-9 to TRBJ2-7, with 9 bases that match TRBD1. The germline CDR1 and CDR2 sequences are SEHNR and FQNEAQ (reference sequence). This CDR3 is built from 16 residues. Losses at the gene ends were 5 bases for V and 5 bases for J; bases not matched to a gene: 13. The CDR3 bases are TGTGCCAGCAGCCGCGCAACAGGGGGCGCGTCCCACGAGCAGTACTTC. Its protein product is CASSRATGGASHEQYF.

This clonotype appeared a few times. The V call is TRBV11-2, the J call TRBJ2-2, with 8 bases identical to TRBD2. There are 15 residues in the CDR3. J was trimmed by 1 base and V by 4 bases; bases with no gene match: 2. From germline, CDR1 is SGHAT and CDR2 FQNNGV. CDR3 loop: CASSWGTRNTGELFF. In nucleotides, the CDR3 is TGTGCCAGCAGCTGGGGGACTAGGAACACCGGGGAGCTGTTTTTT. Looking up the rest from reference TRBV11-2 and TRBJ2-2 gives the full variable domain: EAGVAQSPRYKIIEKRQSVAFWCNPISGHATLYWYQQILGQGPKLLIQFQNNGVVDDSQLPKDRFSAERLKGVDSTLKIQPAKLEDSAVYLCASSWGTRNTGELFFGEGSRLTVL.

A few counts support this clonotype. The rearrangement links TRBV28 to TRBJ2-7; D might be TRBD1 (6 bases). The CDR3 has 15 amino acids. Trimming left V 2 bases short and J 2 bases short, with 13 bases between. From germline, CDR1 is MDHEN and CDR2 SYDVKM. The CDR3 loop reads CASSLPGTTPYEQYF. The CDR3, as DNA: TGTGCCAGCAGTTTACCGGGGACAACCCCCTACGAGCAGTACTTC.

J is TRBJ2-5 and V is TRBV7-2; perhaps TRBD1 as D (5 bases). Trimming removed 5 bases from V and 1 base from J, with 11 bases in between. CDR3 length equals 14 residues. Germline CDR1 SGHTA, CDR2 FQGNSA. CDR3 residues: CASSTRTLQETQYF. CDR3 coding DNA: TGTGCCAGCAGCACCAGGACACTCCAAGAGACCCAGTACTTC.

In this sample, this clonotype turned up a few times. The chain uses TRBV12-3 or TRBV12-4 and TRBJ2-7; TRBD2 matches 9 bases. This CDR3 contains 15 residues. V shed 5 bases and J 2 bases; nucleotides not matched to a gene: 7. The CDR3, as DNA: TGTGCCAGCAGTCCGGGACTAGCTTCCACCTACGAGCAGTACTTC. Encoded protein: CASSPGLASTYEQYF.

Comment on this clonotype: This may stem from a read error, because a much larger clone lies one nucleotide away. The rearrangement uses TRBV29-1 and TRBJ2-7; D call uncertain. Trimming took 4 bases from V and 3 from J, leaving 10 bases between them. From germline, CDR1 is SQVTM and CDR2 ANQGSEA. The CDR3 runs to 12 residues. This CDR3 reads CSVVLPYYEQYF. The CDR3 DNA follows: TGCAGCGTTGTTCTTCCCTACTACGAGCAGTACTTC.

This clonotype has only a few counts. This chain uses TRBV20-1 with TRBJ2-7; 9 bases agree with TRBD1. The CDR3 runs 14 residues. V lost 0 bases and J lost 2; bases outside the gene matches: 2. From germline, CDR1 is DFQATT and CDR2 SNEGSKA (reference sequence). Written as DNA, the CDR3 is TGCAGTGCTAGAGAGGACAGGGGTACCTACGAGCAGTACTTC. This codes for CSAREDRGTYEQYF.

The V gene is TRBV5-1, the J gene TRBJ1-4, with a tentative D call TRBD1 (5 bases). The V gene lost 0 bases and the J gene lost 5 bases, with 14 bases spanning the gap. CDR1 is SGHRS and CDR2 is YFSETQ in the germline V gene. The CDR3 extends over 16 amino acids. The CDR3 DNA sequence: TGCGCCAGCAGCTTGGCCGGAGGGGAACTGAATGAAAAACTGTTTTTT. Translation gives CASSLAGGELNEKLFF.

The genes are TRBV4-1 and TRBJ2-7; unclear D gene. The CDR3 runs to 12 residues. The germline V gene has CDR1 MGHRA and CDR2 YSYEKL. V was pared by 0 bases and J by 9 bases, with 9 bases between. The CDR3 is CASSQDMVGQYF. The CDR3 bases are TGCGCCAGCAGCCAAGATATGGTCGGGCAGTACTTC.

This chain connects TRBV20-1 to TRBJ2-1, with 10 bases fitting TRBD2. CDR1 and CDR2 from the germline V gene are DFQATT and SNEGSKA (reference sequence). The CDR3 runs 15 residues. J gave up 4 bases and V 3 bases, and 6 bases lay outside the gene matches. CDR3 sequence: CSASKLAGGYNEQFF. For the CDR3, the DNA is TGCAGTGCTAGCAAATTAGCGGGGGGTTACAATGAGCAGTTCTTC.

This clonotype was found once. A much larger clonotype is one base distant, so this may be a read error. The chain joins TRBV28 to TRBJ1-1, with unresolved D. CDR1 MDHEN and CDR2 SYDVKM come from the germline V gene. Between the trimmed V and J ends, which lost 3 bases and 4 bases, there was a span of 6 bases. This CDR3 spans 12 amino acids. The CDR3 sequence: CASSFVGTEAFF. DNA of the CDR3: TGTGCCAGCAGTTTCGTGGGCACTGAAGCTTTCTTT.

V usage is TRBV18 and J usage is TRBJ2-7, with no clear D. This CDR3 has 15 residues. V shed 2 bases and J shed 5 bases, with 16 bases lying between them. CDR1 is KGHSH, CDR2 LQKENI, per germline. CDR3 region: CASSPGLSPVNEQYF. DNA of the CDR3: TGTGCCAGCTCACCAGGTCTCTCCCCCGTCAACGAGCAGTACTTC.

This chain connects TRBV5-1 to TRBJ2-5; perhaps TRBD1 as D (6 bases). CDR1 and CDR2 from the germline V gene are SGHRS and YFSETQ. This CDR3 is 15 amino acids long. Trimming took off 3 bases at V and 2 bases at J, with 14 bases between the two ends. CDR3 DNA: TGCGCCAGCAGCTCGGGACACCCGTATCAAGAGACCCAGTACTTC. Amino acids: CASSSGHPYQETQYF.

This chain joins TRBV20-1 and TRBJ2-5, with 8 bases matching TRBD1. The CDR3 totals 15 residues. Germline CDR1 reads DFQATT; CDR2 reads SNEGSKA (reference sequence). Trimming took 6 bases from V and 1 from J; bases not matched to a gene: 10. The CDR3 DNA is TGCAGTGCGTACAGGACAGGGTTGACCCAAGAGACCCAGTACTTC. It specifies CSAYRTGLTQETQYF.

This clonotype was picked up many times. DNA of the CDR3: TGTGCCAGCAGCGTAGCAGATCCTAGCGGGAGTTATACCGCGAACACCGGGGAGCTGTTTTTT. Protein sequence: CASSVADPSGSYTANTGELFF. J is TRBJ2-2 and V is TRBV9, with 10 bases identical to TRBD2. The V gene's germline CDR1 is SGDLS and CDR2 YYNGEE. Trimming cost V 0 bases and J 0 bases; bases outside gene matches: 14. CDR3 size: 21 residues.

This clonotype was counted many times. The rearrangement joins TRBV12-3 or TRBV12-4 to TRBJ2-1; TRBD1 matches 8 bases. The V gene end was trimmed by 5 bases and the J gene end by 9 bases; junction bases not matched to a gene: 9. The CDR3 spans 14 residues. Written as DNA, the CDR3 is TGTGCCAGCAGTGGACAGGGTGGGGGGATTGAGCAGTTCTTC. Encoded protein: CASSGQGGGIEQFF.

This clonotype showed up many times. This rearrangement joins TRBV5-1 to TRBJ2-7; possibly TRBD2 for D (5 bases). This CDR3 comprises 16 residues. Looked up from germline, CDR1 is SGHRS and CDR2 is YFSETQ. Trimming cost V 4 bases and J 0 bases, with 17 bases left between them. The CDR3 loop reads CASSPREQLGSYEQYF. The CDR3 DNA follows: TGCGCCAGCAGCCCCCGGGAACAGCTTGGCTCCTACGAGCAGTACTTC.

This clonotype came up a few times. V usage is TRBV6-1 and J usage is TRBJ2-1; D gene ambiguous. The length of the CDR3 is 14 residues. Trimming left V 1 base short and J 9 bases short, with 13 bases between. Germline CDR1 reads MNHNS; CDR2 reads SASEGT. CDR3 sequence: CASSEGTSPSEQFF. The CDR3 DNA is TGTGCCAGCAGTGAAGGTACCTCCCCGAGTGAGCAGTTCTTC.

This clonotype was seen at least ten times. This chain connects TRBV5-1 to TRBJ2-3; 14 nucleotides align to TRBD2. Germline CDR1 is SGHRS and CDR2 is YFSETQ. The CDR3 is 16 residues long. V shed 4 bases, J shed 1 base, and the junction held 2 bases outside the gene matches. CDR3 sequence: CASSRTSGGRTDTQYF. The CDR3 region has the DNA TGCGCCAGCAGCCGGACTAGCGGGGGGCGCACAGATACGCAGTATTTT.

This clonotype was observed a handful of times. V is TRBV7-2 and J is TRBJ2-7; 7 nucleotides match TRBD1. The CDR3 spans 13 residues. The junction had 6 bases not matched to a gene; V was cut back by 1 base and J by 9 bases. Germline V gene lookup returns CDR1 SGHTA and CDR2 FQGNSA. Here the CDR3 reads CASSLETGNVQYF. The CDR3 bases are TGTGCCAGCAGCTTAGAGACAGGGAACGTGCAGTACTTC.

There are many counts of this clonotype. CDR3 amino acids: CATSIDKELNTEAFF. The CDR3 coding sequence is TGTGCCACCAGCATTGACAAAGAGTTGAACACTGAAGCTTTCTTT. The chain employs TRBV15 and TRBJ1-1; D unresolved. Germline-derived CDR1 and CDR2 are LNHNV and YYDKDF (reference sequence). Trimming took off 4 bases at V and 0 bases at J, with 12 bases between the two ends. The CDR3 has 15 residues.